The rows below give T cell receptor beta chains drawn from one sample of a study of blood T cells in healthy people across ages. TCRdb independently ran MiXCR on the 5' RACE reads; one entry per CDR3 protein. The sample yields some 730,000 distinct CDR3 sequences, 20% to 25% seen once. The specimen was blood. All receptors come from a man between 65 and 85 years old in good health. Each CDR3 is given with its conserved first and last residue. A D gene is named only where the DNA matches it firmly. A clone size is listed for some rows: how often the clone was seen (once, few, many), or a class if it is expanded.

many	TRBJ2-5	.	TRBV20-1	TGCAGTGCTAGAAAGGCGGGATCGGAGACCCAGTACTTC	CSARKAGSETQYF
few	TRBJ2-2	TRBD2	TRBV5-1	TGCGCCAGCAGCTTGGACGGGAGGCCGACCGGGGAGCTGTTTTTT	CASSLDGRPTGELFF
few	TRBJ1-2	.	TRBV28	TGTGCCAGCAGTTCCCCCTCGGGGGAAAGGGGCTACACCTTC	CASSSPSGERGYTF
few	TRBJ2-1	.	TRBV5-1	TGCGCCAGCAGCTTGGGAGTAGCGGCATTCGACAATGAGCAGTTCTTC	CASSLGVAAFDNEQFF
.	TRBJ2-7	.	TRBV21-1	TGTGCCAGCAGCGAAAGAGGAGAAAACCTGACCTACGAGCAGTACTTC	CASSERGENLTYEQYF
few	TRBJ1-6	TRBD1	TRBV7-2	TGTGCCAGCAGCAGGGACAGCCCTACCACCTATAATTCACCCCTCCACTTT	CASSRDSPTTYNSPLHF
.	TRBJ2-7	TRBD2	TRBV9	TGTGCCAGCAGCTTTAGCGGGGATCTCTACGAGCAGTACTTC	CASSFSGDLYEQYF
.	TRBJ2-7	TRBD1	TRBV10-3	TGTGCCATCAGTTATACCGGGACAGGGGTGAGCGAGCAGTACTTC	CAISYTGTGVSEQYF
few	TRBJ2-3	.	TRBV7-9	TGTGCCAGCAGCTCCCTATCGGCCACAGATACGCAGTATTTT	CASSSLSATDTQYF
few	TRBJ2-5	.	TRBV11-2	TGTGCCAGCAGCTTAGGGCCTGACGGATCCCAAGAGACCCAGTACTTC	CASSLGPDGSQETQYF
few	TRBJ2-7	TRBD2	TRBV4-1	TGCGCCAGCAGCCAAGAGGGACTAGCGGGGGATGAGCAGTACTTC	CASSQEGLAGDEQYF
.	TRBJ1-2	.	TRBV10-3	TGTGCCATCAGTGATCTTGGGCAATCTAACTATGGCTACACCTTC	CAISDLGQSNYGYTF
many	TRBJ1-1	.	TRBV25-1	TGTGCCAGCAGCTCACAGGGGAACACTGAAGCTTTCTTT	CASSSQGNTEAFF
few	TRBJ2-1	.	TRBV12-3/TRBV12-4	TGTGCCAGCAGTAGACCGGGACTCGCAAGCTCCTACAATGAGCAGTTCTTC	CASSRPGLASSYNEQFF
.	TRBJ2-3	.	TRBV11-1	TGTGCCAGCAAACTTATAGGCAGCACAGATACGCAGTATTTT	CASKLIGSTDTQYF
many	TRBJ2-1	TRBD2	TRBV10-3	TGTGCCATCAGTGAGTCGGGACTAGCGGGGTACAATGAGCAGTTCTTC	CAISESGLAGYNEQFF
.	TRBJ1-1	.	TRBV7-9	TGTGCCAGCAGCTTAGCAGGGTGGGTAGTCACTGAAGCTTTCTTT	CASSLAGWVVTEAFF
.	TRBJ1-2	.	TRBV6-4	TGTGCCAGCAGTGACTCGATTGGGGGGCATAACTATGGCTACACCTTC	CASSDSIGGHNYGYTF
.	TRBJ2-5	.	TRBV29-1	TGCAGCGTTGAAGTTGGAGATTCAGGGACCCAGTACTTC	CSVEVGDSGTQYF
few	TRBJ2-7	.	TRBV5-1	TGCGCCAGCAGCGCCGAGACTGACGAGCAGTACTTC	CASSAETDEQYF
few	TRBJ2-2	.	TRBV7-9	TGTGCCAGCAGCTCCCTCCCCGGGGGTACGAACACCGGGGAGCTGTTTTTT	CASSSLPGGTNTGELFF
.	TRBJ1-2	.	TRBV29-1	TGCAGCGTTGAAGACCTGGTACAGGGTCATGGCTACACCTTC	CSVEDLVQGHGYTF
.	TRBJ1-1	TRBD1	TRBV7-9	TGTGCCAGCAGCACTATCGGGACAGGGGTTGAAGCTTTCTTT	CASSTIGTGVEAFF
few	TRBJ2-5	TRBD2	TRBV20-1	TGCAGTGCTAGTGGGACTAGCGGGCAAGAGACCCAGTACTTC	CSASGTSGQETQYF
.	TRBJ2-3	.	TRBV12-3/TRBV12-4	TGTGCCAGCTCCTCAACCCCCGGGGCGGGGGCTGGGGATACGCAGTATTTT	CASSSTPGAGAGDTQYF
few	TRBJ2-1	.	TRBV5-5	TGTGCCAGCAGCTTTTTCGGTAACAATGAGCAGTTCTTC	CASSFFGNNEQFF
.	TRBJ2-7	TRBD2	TRBV28	TGTGCCAGCACCCGACTAGCGCCCTACGAGCAGTACTTC	CASTRLAPYEQYF